This T cell receptor beta chain was identified during a study of blood T cell repertoires in COVID-19. Background on the study: PBMCs, B-cell-depleted T cells, or T cells provided the cDNA or gDNA that made up the material.

Method: immunoSEQ multiplex PCR; TCRdb's copy keeps in-frame clones and lacks some. This table has around 200,000 clones, around 90% appearing once. The CDR3 totals 15 residues. Germline V gives CDR1 SGHNT, CDR2 YENEEA. Trimming took 5 bases from V and 2 from J, leaving 13 bases between them. The origin of this receptor is a woman aged 30 to 39 who had recovered from COVID-19. The chain combines TRBV11-3 with TRBJ1-3, with D possibly matching TRBD1 (5 bases). Specimen: PBMCs or T cells enriched from blood (not recorded which). DNA of the CDR3: TGTGCCAGCAGCGCCGACGGGGGAACTGGAAACACCATATATTTT. Translating gives CASSADGGTGNTIYF.